A selection of T cell receptor beta chains follows, all from one sample in a study of cytomegalovirus exposure and HLA in healthy donors. Assay used: immunoSEQ multiplex PCR; TCRdb lists only in-frame clones, some missing. The data contain some 120,000 clones, around 80% of them singletons. The sample consisted of PBMCs. These receptor sequences come from a female donor in good health and CMV-seronegative. CDR3s include the opening cysteine and the closing phenylalanine or tryptophan.

CASSEATVNYGYTF TRBJ1-2 TRBV10-2
CASSEASAGGLLAGELFF TRBJ2-2 TRBV2
CASSWSVLRVSEQYF TRBJ2-7 TRBV27
CASSPGRGPYEQYF TRBJ2-7 TRBV18
CASSGGLAAPPDTQYF TRBJ2-3 TRBV5-4
CASIWHSSYEQYF TRBJ2-7 TRBV28
CASSSLAGEADTQYF TRBJ2-3 TRBV7-6
CASSSLAGADTQYF TRBJ2-3 TRBV5-5
CASSLNSPSGIHEQYF TRBJ2-7 TRBV11-2
CASSSDGTRHEQYF TRBJ2-7 TRBV5-1
CSSSLGEGEQYF TRBJ2-7 TRBV7-9
CASSVGTSVFANTGELFF TRBJ2-2 TRBV9
CASTPPPGTTEAFF TRBJ1-1 TRBV2
CASSVSGGLHNEQFF TRBJ2-1 TRBV10-1
CSVESVVYGYTF TRBJ1-2 TRBV29-1
CASSQGSGSYEQYF TRBJ2-7 TRBV4-1
CAISPSREDYEQYF TRBJ2-7 TRBV10-3
CASSQDTYNYGYTF TRBJ1-2 TRBV5-1
CASSLGQGVYEQYF TRBJ2-7 TRBV5-1
CASSLTGARDEKLFF TRBJ1-4 TRBV5-1
CASSLVSRGGGPSYEQYF TRBJ2-7 TRBV7-6
CASRDTGNVDYYGYTF TRBJ1-2 TRBV13
CASSQDWGLEEETQYF TRBJ2-5 TRBV4-2
CASTTPSTGTQPQHF TRBJ1-5 TRBV28
CASSMGQGNSEQYF TRBJ2-7 TRBV5-1
CASSPSGGAFGELFF TRBJ2-2 TRBV2
CASSEAGASNEKLFF TRBJ1-4 TRBV6-1
CASSPQGDSSPLHF TRBJ1-6 TRBV5-1
CASRTGQYGYTF TRBJ1-2 TRBV27
CASKLGLAASYEQYF TRBJ2-7 TRBV7-2
CASSKEQGSYTEAFF TRBJ1-1 TRBV2
CASSSKSWGGNTIYF TRBJ1-3 TRBV6-5
CASSLPQASGANGLTF TRBJ2-6 TRBV5-1
CASTIDRDGYTF TRBJ1-2 TRBV5-4
CASSLGTGGSYEQYF TRBJ2-7 TRBV5-1
CASSLSSGGTGELFF TRBJ2-2 TRBV7-3
CAWNGGSTGELFF TRBJ2-2 TRBV30
CASSLDRVGELFF TRBJ2-2 TRBV5-1
CASSIGVANTGELFF TRBJ2-2 TRBV19
CASSETGTGNEQFF TRBJ2-1 TRBV30
CASQPAGVPYEQYF TRBJ2-7 TRBV2
CASSTTTDRGSGNQPQHF TRBJ1-5 TRBV2
CSILEQGTPGQPQHF TRBJ1-5 TRBV29-1
CASSLAGGIQYF TRBJ2-4 TRBV7-9
CASMRDSNYGYTF TRBJ1-2 TRBV2
CASSPFPMTTSTDTQYF TRBJ2-3 TRBV18
CASSEGQGGTDTQYF TRBJ2-3 TRBV10-2
CSVGLRLANEQFF TRBJ2-1 TRBV29-1
CASNQVGQGETQYF TRBJ2-5 TRBV4-2
CASSIVIQGLRELFF TRBJ2-2 TRBV19
CASSIWVAPYNEQFF TRBJ2-1 TRBV19
CSVTQGWQYF TRBJ2-7 TRBV29-1
CASSLGSGGPYEQYF TRBJ2-7 TRBV7-2